The present entry profiles one T cell receptor beta chain with its context. This clonotype was seen ten or more times. This receptor's antigen is unknown. Per-base qualities were not stored, and no clone one base away is much larger. The data were taken from a study of neurological immune-mediated disorders (dated by TCRdb to 2018 to 2020). About the study as a whole: Peripheral blood TCR-beta repertoires from patients with HTLV-I-associated myelopathy (HAM/TSP), patients with multiple sclerosis, and healthy controls were compared in the study using UMI-based sequencing. Alongside PBMC samples, the set of some 100 TCR-beta libraries contained longitudinal samples, technical triplicates, and paired CD4+ and CD8+ T-cell subsets that had been sorted. The cohort was made up of some 70 subjects, consisting of about 14 HAM/TSP patients, around 35 multiple sclerosis patients and around 20 healthy controls.

cDNA synthesis used template-switch 5'RACE with a primer carrying a 10-nucleotide random unique molecular identifier tagging each TCR transcript. Every sequencing run yielded over 190 million TCR-beta sequences covering 15-18 subjects. Total RNA was extracted with the RNeasy kit. The KAPA Real-time Library Amplification kit was used to amplify TCR-beta VDJ regions with primers targeting the TCR constant region and the 5'RACE anchor. A first PCR added sample indexes and Illumina adaptors, and a second PCR then raised library yield. After Ampure bead purification, the roughly 650 bp TCR product was size-selected on a 2% E-gel SizeSelection system. Before pooling, library quality was checked on a Bioanalyzer, concentration was measured with Qubit, and libraries were quantified with the Kapa Library Quantification kit. An Illumina HiSeq 2500 was used to sequence the libraries paired-end at 2 x 150 bp. To increase sequence diversity, roughly 25-31% phiX was spiked into each library pool. The authors' pipeline ran thus. Quality-filtered reads were processed with the UMI-based MiGEC pipeline, and over 75% of raw TCR sequences were removed by the MiGEC pipeline during error correction. VDJ genes were aligned to IMGT germline references, and clonotypes were defined by unique CDR3 amino acid sequence plus V-J genes. Clonal expansion, Shannon diversity and CDR3 relatedness (CalcPairwiseDistances, ClusterSamples) were evaluated with VDJtools, and phylogenetic trees were built with CLCbio workbench. Clones with at least 8 unique UMIs were defined as expanded, with this threshold being based on coefficient-of-variation modelling across technical triplicates. TCRdb reprocessing: public reads trimmed at Q25 with fastp, clones called with MiXCR, in-frame beta chains kept. All rows with the same CDR3 protein become a single entry with the most common DNA and genes. These V and J calls originate from TCRdb's pipeline instead of the authors' own analysis. This sample holds approximately 37,000 distinct CDR3 sequences; about 14% were observed only once. Jointly, the top ten make up roughly 30% of the sample.

Deletion took 0 bases off V and 10 bases off J, with a span of 10 bases between the germline ends. CDR1 and CDR2 were assigned from the germline V gene as SGDLS and YYNGEE. The CDR3, from cysteine to phenylalanine, totals 12 residues. Only CDR3 DNA remains: 36 bases, in frame from the first base. The paper's findings and limits, for the study overall: TCR clonal expansion was highest in HAM/TSP patients and lowest in MS patients, with MS patients falling below even healthy controls. Expanded clones from different subjects shared no identical CDR3 amino acid sequences, which suggests that TCR-beta repertoires were private in all groups.

Libraries from unsorted PBMCs were made from 2 million PBMCs kept in RNAlater at -80 degrees C until RNA extraction. Peripheral blood underwent Ficoll-Hypaque density gradient centrifugation to isolate PBMCs, which were then cryopreserved in liquid nitrogen. Sequenced: PBMCs. The chain was built from TRBV9 and TRBJ1-1; TRBD1 is a possible D gene, resting on 6 matching bases. The sequence derives from a woman between 45 and 60 years old with HTLV-1-associated myelopathy (HAM/TSP). CDR3 loop: CASSVEQGSAFF. The DNA is TGTGCCAGCAGCGTAGAACAGGGTTCAGCTTTCTTT.